This T cell receptor beta chain derives from a study of beta chain features in type 1 diabetes. The V gene end was trimmed by 7 bases and the J gene end by 8 bases; junction bases not matched to a gene: 13. Germline V lookup: CDR1 MDHEN, CDR2 SYDVKM. The CDR3 length is 15 residues. This clone was recorded a few times. As every portion of the isolated RNA was reverse transcribed, the sequencing read expressed TCRB transcripts. TCRdb's copy holds only in-frame clones and misses some; the assay was immunoSEQ multiplex PCR. The table shows hundreds of thousands of clones, with around 10% occurring only once.

Sequencing used naive CD4+ T cells from blood. The sequence came from a young woman in good health. This chain joins TRBV28 and TRBJ1-2; 10 positions agree with TRBD1. CDR3 sequence (DNA): TGTGCCAGCAATACGGGACAGGGGATTTTGGGAGGCTACACCTTC. Residues: CASNTGQGILGGYTF.